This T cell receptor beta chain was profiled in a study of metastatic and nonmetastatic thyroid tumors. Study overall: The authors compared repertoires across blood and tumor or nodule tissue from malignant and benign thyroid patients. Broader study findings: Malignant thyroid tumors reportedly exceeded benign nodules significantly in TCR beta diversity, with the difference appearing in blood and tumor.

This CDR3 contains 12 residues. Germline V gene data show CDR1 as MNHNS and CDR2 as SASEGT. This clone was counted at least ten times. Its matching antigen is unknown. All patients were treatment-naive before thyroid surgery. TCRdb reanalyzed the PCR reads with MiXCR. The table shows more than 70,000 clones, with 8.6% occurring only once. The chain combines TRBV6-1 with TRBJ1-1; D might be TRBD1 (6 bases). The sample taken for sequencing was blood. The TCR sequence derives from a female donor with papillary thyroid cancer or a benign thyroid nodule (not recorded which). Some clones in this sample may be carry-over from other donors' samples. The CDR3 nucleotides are TGTGCTTCCGAGGGGGAGGGGACTGAAGCTTTCTTT. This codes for CASEGEGTEAFF.